This T cell receptor beta chain was recovered during a study of control samples from healthy donors and cancer patients. Sequencing used immunoSEQ multiplex PCR; TCRdb keeps in-frame clones, though not all of them. Among over 100,000 clones listed, roughly 92% were seen once. CDR1 and CDR2 (germline): SQVTM, ANQGSEA. The V end was cut by 7 bases, the J end by 3 bases, with 13 bases between. The CDR3 has 13 amino acids. The sequencing input was blood. The sequence was obtained from a man aged 18 to 30 in good health. The chain employs TRBV29-1 and TRBJ1-5; D gene ambiguous. The CDR3 is CSAAAALNQPQHF. CDR3 DNA: TGCAGCGCAGCAGCTGCCCTCAATCAGCCCCAGCATTTT.